This is a list of T cell receptor beta chains from one sample in a study of graft-versus-host responses after intestinal transplantation. The repertoire was sequenced with immunoSEQ multiplex PCR; TCRdb's copy has only in-frame clones and lacks some. This sample carries some 95,000 clones, 91% of them seen once, and the ten largest clones take approximately 0.54%. No antigens are known for them. Material: unstimulated CD8+ T cells sorted from spleen or lymph node cells, obtained before intestinal transplant. The receptors were gathered from a human donor who received an intestinal transplant. The CDR3 runs from the conserved cysteine through the conserved F or W. The order of the fields is J gene, V gene, CDR3 protein.

j_gene: -; v_gene: TRBV4-1; CDR3aa: CASSQGRGLAPYEQYF
j_gene: TRBJ1-1; v_gene: TRBV2; CDR3aa: CAGNPRTAWDTEAFF
j_gene: TRBJ1-1; v_gene: TRBV25-1; CDR3aa: CASSDWGGTEAFF
j_gene: TRBJ1-2; v_gene: TRBV6-5; CDR3aa: CASSPGATHGYTF
j_gene: TRBJ2-7; v_gene: TRBV4-1; CDR3aa: CASSQVRGAIEQYF
j_gene: TRBJ1-2; v_gene: TRBV7-2; CDR3aa: CASSLSGSTGGNGYTF
j_gene: TRBJ2-1; v_gene: TRBV9; CDR3aa: CASSVIGGVQFF
j_gene: TRBJ2-2; v_gene: TRBV2; CDR3aa: CASSTGVTGELFF
j_gene: TRBJ2-5; v_gene: TRBV7-8; CDR3aa: CASSLYSGLASETQYF
j_gene: TRBJ2-1; v_gene: TRBV9; CDR3aa: CASSVELAGVYNEQFF
j_gene: TRBJ2-3; v_gene: TRBV25-1; CDR3aa: CASSRQGGKDTQYF
j_gene: TRBJ1-2; v_gene: TRBV6-1; CDR3aa: CASSEPGGGTF
j_gene: TRBJ2-1; v_gene: TRBV5-1; CDR3aa: CASSLASGRTGEQFF
j_gene: TRBJ2-7; v_gene: TRBV29-1; CDR3aa: CSATGTGSYEQYF
j_gene: TRBJ1-4; v_gene: TRBV2; CDR3aa: CASSVGNRGLANEKLFF
j_gene: TRBJ2-7; v_gene: TRBV30; CDR3aa: CAWSFLGGPFYEQYF
j_gene: TRBJ2-2; v_gene: TRBV2; CDR3aa: CASGGQVDTGELFF
j_gene: TRBJ2-7; v_gene: TRBV7-2; CDR3aa: CASSLVRGAYEQYF
j_gene: TRBJ1-2; v_gene: TRBV2; CDR3aa: CASSGAYGYTF
j_gene: TRBJ2-7; v_gene: TRBV7-8; CDR3aa: CASSLMVGGYEQYF
j_gene: TRBJ1-4; v_gene: TRBV5-1; CDR3aa: CASSLLPNEKLFF
j_gene: TRBJ2-7; v_gene: TRBV4-1; CDR3aa: CASSQGAGGVYEQYF
j_gene: TRBJ2-7; v_gene: TRBV28; CDR3aa: CASRDNGYEQYF
j_gene: TRBJ2-7; v_gene: TRBV7-9; CDR3aa: CASSLDPSFYEQYF
j_gene: TRBJ2-5; v_gene: TRBV9; CDR3aa: CASSVGLAVQETQYF
j_gene: TRBJ2-1; v_gene: TRBV27; CDR3aa: CASSGSWGPPYNEQFF
j_gene: TRBJ2-3; v_gene: TRBV11-3; CDR3aa: CASSLGQGGTDTQYF
j_gene: TRBJ1-2; v_gene: TRBV27; CDR3aa: CATQVRGGYTF
j_gene: TRBJ2-7; v_gene: TRBV11-2; CDR3aa: CASSPPTGSYEQYF
j_gene: TRBJ2-3; v_gene: TRBV4-1; CDR3aa: CASSLIYSGTGDTQYF
j_gene: TRBJ1-2; v_gene: TRBV6-6; CDR3aa: CASSYQGVSYGYTF
j_gene: TRBJ1-2; v_gene: TRBV5-1; CDR3aa: CASSFITGGAGVGYYGYTF
j_gene: TRBJ2-3; v_gene: TRBV5-1; CDR3aa: CASSLGGRGTDTQYF
j_gene: TRBJ1-1; v_gene: TRBV7-6; CDR3aa: CASSSEAGTEAFF
j_gene: TRBJ1-5; v_gene: TRBV4-1; CDR3aa: CASSQFTGGDQPQHF
j_gene: TRBJ1-2; v_gene: TRBV2; CDR3aa: CASSERQGNDGYTF
j_gene: TRBJ2-2; v_gene: TRBV15; CDR3aa: CATSRTSGNTGELFF
j_gene: TRBJ1-1; v_gene: TRBV6-5; CDR3aa: CASSTGVGYLAEAFF